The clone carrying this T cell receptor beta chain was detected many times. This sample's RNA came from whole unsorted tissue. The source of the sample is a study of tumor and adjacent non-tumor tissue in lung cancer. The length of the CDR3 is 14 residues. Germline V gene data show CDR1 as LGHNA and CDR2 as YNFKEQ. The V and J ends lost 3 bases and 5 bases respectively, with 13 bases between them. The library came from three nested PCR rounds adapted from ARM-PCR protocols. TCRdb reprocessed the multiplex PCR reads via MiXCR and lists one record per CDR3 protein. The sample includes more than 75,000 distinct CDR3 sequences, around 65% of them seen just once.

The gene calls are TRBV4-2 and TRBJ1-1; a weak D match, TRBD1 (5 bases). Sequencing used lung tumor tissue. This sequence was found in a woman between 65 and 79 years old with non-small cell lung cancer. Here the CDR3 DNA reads TGTGCCAGCAGCCAGGGGCGCAGGGATACTGAAGCTTTCTTT. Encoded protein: CASSQGRRDTEAFF.